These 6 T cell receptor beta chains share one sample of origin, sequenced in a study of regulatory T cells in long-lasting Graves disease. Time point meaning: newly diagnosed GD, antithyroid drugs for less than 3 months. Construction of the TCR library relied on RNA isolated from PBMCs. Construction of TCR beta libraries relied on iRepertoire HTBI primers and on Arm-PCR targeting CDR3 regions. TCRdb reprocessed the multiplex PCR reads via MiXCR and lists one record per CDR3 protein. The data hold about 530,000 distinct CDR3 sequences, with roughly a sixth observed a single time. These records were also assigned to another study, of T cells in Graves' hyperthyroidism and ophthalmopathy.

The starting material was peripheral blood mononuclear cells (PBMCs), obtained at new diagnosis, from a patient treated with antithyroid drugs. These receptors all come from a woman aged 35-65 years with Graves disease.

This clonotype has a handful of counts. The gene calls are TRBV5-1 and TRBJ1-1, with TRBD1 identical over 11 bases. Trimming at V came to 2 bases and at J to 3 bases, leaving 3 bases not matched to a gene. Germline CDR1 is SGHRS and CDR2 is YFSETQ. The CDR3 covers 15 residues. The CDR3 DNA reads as TGCGCCAGCAGCTTTGGGACAGGGGGGGACACTGAAGCTTTCTTT. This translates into CASSFGTGGDTEAFF. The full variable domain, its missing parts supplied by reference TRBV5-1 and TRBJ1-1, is KAGVTQTPRYLIKTRGQQVTLSCSPISGHRSVSWYQQTPGQGLQFLFEYFSETQRNKGNFPGRFSGRQFSNSRSEMNVSTLELGDSALYLCASSFGTGGDTEAFFGQGTRLTVV.

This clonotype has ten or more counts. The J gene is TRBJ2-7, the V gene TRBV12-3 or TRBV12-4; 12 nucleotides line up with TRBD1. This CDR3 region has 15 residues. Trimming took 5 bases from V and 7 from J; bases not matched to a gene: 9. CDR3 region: CASSTGQGALGEQYF. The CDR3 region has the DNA TGTGCCAGCAGTACGGGACAGGGGGCTTTAGGAGAGCAGTACTTC.

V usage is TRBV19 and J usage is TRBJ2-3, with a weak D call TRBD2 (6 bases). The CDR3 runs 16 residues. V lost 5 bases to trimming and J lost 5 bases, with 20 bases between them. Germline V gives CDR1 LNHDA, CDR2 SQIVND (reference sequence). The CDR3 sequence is CASSAFSLRRGDTQYF. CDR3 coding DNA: TGTGCCAGTAGTGCCTTTTCCCTCCGGAGGGGAGATACGCAGTATTTT. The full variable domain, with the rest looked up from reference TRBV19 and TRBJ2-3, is DGGITQSPKYLFRKEGQNVTLSCEQNLNHDAMYWYRQDPGQGLRLIYYSQIVNDFQKGDIAEGYSVSREKKESFPLTVTSAQKNPTAFYLCASSAFSLRRGDTQYFGPGTRLTVL.

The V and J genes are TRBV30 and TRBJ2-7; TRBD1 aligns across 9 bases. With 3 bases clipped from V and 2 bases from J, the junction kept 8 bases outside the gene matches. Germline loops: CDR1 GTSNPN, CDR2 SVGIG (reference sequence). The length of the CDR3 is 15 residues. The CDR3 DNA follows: TGTGCCTGGAGAGCCGGGACAGGGTGGACCTACGAGCAGTACTTC. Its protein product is CAWRAGTGWTYEQYF.

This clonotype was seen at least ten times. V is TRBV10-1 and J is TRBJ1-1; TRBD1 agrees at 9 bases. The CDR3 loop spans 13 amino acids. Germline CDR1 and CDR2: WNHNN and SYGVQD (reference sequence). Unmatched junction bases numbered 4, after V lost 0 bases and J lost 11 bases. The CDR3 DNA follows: TGCGCCAGCAGTGAGTCGAGGGACAGGGAGGCTTTCTTT. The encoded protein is CASSESRDREAFF.

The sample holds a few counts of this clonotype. CDR3 in DNA: TGCGCCAGCAGCCAAGTGGGAGCGGGGGGGCGAGAGACCCAGTACTTC. Its protein product is CASSQVGAGGRETQYF. The rearrangement joins TRBV4-1 to TRBJ2-5, with 10 positions matching TRBD2. The J segment lost 4 bases and the V segment lost 1 base, leaving 6 bases of the junction unmatched. This CDR3 spans 16 amino acids. The V gene's germline CDR1 is MGHRA and CDR2 YSYEKL.